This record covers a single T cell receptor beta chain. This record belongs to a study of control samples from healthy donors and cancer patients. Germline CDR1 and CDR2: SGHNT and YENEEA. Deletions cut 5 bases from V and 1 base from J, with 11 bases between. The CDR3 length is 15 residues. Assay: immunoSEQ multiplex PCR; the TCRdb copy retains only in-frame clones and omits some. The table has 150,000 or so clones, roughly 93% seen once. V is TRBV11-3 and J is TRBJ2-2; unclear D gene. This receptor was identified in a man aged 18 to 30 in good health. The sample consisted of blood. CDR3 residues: CASSPRAGNTGELFF. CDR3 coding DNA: TGTGCCAGCAGCCCCCGGGCAGGGAACACCGGGGAGCTGTTTTTT.